This TCR beta chain appears in the sequencing data of a study of technical replicates of blood from a handful of donors. TCRdb's copy holds only in-frame clones and misses some; the assay was immunoSEQ multiplex PCR. The table has around 65,000 clones, 75% to 90% seen once. This CDR3 has 15 amino acids. V gave up 2 bases and J gave up 1 base; unmatched junction bases: 1. Looked up from germline, CDR1 is MNHEY and CDR2 is SVGAGI. The sequencing input was PBMCs. The chain links TRBV6-5 to TRBJ2-7; TRBD1 agrees at 11 bases. The sequence was obtained from a human donor in good health. Some clones in this sample may be carry-over from other donors' samples. The CDR3 here is CASSYGTGGSYEQYF. The CDR3, as DNA: TGTGCCAGCAGTTACGGGACAGGGGGTTCCTACGAGCAGTACTTC.